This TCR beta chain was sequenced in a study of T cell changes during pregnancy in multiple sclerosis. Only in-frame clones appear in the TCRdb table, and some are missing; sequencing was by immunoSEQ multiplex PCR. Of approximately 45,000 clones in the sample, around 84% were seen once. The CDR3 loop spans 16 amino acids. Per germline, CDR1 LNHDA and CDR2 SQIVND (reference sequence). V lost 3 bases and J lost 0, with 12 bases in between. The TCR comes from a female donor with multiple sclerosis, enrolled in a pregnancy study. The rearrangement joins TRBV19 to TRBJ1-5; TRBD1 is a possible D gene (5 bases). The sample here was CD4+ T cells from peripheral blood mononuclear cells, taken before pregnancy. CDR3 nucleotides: TGTGCCAGTAGTATTCGAAGGGGTTATAGCAATCAGCCCCAGCATTTT. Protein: CASSIRRGYSNQPQHF.